This T cell receptor (beta chain) was obtained from a study of T cells in Graves' hyperthyroidism and ophthalmopathy. In this sample, this clonotype turned up many times. Trimming cost V 5 bases and J 2 bases; bases outside gene matches: 11. The V gene's germline CDR1 is MDHEN and CDR2 SYDVKM. The CDR3 runs to 16 residues. Uncontrolled infection, other autoimmune disease, pregnancy or lactation barred patients from enrollment. The TCR beta CDR3 regions underwent amplification using RNA transcripts as the source. The HTBI primer set drove a first-round RT-PCR of the TCR CDR3. One entry per CDR3 protein results from TCRdb running MiXCR on the multiplex PCR reads. The sample has a few hundred thousand distinct CDR3 sequences, 15% to 19% seen once.

V and J are TRBV28 and TRBJ2-7; 8 positions agree with TRBD1. This clonotype was obtained from a woman aged 18-29 years with Graves' hyperthyroidism that later progressed to Graves' ophthalmopathy. Material for sequencing was blood. This CDR3 reads CASSPGTGGFPYEQYF. The CDR3 DNA reads as TGTGCCAGCAGTCCCGGGACAGGTGGATTCCCCTACGAGCAGTACTTC.